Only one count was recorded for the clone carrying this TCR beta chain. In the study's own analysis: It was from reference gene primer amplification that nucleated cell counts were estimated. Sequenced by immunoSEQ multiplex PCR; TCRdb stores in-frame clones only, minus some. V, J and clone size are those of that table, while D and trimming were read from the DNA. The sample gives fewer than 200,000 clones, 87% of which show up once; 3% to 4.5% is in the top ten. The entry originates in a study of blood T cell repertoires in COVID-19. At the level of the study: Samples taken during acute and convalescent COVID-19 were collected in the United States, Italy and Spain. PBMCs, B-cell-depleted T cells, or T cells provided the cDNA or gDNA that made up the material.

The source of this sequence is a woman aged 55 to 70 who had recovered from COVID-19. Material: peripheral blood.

The CDR3 nucleotides are TGTGCCACCAGACCGGGACAGGGTCCCGGGGGGACCCAGTACTTC. Protein sequence: CATRPGQGPGGTQYF. The chain links TRBV24-1 to TRBJ2-5, with 9 nucleotides matching TRBD1. The germline V gene encodes CDR1 KGHDR and CDR2 SFDVKD. Losses at the gene ends were 7 bases for V and 7 bases for J; bases not matched to a gene: 12. This CDR3 is 15 amino acids long.